This TCR beta chain appears in the sequencing data of a study of lung T cells in sarcoidosis with Löfgren's syndrome. Study as a whole: Löfgren's syndrome patients were the main repertoire analysis focus.

TCRdb independently ran MiXCR on the reads; one entry per CDR3 protein. The repertoire has some 20,000 distinct CDR3 sequences, 20% to 25% of them found once; the top ten carry around 4.3%. The sample was CD4+ T cells from PBMCs. The receptor's source is a human donor with sarcoidosis (Löfgren's syndrome or another form), or a control subject (not recorded which).

This CDR3 reads CAKIKPGQLAFF. CDR3 nucleotide sequence: TGTGCCAAAATTAAACCGGGACAGCTAGCTTTCTTT. The chain has TRBV10-3 and TRBJ1-1; 7 bases are shared with TRBD1. V gave up 10 bases and J gave up 10 bases; unmatched junction bases: 12. CDR1 and CDR2 from the germline V gene are ENHRY and SYGVKD. There are 12 residues in the CDR3.